The clone carrying this T cell receptor beta chain was detected a few times. Its matching antigen is unknown. The observed sequence ends 3 residues before the CDR3 terminus, with the missing tail filled in from the germline J gene. Using immunoSEQ multiplex PCR, the repertoire was profiled, and TCRdb retains in-frame clones only, with some absent. The sample was found to contain about 20,000 clones, and every one recurs. This CDR3 comprises 16 residues. Germline V gives CDR1 LNHDA, CDR2 SQIVND (reference sequence). The J segment lost 4 bases and the V segment lost 3 bases, leaving 8 bases of the junction unmatched. The data belong to a study of T cell clonality in common variable immunodeficiency. Whole-study results and caveats: In common variable immunodeficiency, TCR beta chains reportedly carried fewer deletions and N-nucleotide insertions.

V is TRBV19 and J is TRBJ2-2; 7 bases line up with TRBD2. Specimen: peripheral blood mononuclear cells. The source is a human donor with common variable immunodeficiency. Incomplete CDR3 DNA: TGTGCCAGTAGTATCGGGCGGGAGAAGGGCACCGGGGAG. Translating gives CASSIGREKGTGE. The complete CDR3 protein is CASSIGREKGTGELFF.